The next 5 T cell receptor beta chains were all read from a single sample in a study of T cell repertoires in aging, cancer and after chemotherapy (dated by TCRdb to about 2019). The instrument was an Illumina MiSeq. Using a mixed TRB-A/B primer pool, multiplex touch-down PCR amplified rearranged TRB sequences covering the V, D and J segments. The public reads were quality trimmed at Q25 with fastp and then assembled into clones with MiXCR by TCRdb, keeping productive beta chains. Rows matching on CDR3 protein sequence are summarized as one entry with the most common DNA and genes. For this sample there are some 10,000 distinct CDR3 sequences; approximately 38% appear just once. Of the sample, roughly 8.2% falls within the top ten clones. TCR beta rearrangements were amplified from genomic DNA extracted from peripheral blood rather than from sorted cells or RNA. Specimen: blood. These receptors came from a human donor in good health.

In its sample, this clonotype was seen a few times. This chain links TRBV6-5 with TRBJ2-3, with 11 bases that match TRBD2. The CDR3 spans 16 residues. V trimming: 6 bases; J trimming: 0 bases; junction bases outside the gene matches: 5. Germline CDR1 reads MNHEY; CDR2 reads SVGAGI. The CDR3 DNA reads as TGTGCCAGCAGCCGACTAGCGGGACTTAGCACAGATACGCAGTATTTT. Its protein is CASSRLAGLSTDTQYF.

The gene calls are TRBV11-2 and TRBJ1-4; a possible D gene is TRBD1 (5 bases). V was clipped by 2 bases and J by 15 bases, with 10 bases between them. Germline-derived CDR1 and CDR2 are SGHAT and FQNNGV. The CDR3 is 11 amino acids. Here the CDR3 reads CASSLPGPLFF. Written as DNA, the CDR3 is TGTGCCAGCAGCTTACCGGGACCATTGTTTTTT.

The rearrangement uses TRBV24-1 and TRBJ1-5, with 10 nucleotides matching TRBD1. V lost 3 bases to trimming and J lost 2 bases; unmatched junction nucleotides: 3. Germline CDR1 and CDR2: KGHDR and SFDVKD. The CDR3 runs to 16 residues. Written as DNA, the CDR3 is TGTGCCACCAGTGATCGAGGGACAGGGGGCAATCAGCCCCAGCATTTT. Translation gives CATSDRGTGGNQPQHF.

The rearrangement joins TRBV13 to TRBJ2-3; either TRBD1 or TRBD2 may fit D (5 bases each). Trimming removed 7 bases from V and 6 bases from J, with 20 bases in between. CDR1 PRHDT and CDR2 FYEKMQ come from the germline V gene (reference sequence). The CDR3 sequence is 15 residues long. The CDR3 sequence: CASTPGTPRFDTQYF. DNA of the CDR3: TGTGCCAGCACCCCCGGGACCCCCCGTTTTGATACGCAGTATTTT.

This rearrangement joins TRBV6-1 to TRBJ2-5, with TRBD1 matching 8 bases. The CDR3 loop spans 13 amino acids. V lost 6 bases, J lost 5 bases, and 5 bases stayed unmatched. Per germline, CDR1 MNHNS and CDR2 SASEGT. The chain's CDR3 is CASSEDRVETQYF. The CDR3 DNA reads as TGTGCCAGCAGCGAGGACAGGGTGGAGACCCAGTACTTC.